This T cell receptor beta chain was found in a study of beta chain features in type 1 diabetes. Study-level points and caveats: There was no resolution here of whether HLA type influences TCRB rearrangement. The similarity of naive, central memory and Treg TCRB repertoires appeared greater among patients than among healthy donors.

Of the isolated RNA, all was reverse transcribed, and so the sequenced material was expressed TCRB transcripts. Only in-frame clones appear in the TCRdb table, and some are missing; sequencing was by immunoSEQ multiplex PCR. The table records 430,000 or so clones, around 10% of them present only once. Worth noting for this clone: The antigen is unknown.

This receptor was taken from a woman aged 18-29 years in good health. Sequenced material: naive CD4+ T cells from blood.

The CDR3 region has the DNA TGTGCCAGCAGCTTGACAAGTTCACCCCAAGAGACCCAGTACTTC. Translation gives CASSLTSSPQETQYF. The rearrangement links TRBV5-4 to TRBJ2-5; D is ambiguous. The CDR3 totals 15 residues. The V and J ends lost 1 base and 1 base respectively, with 11 bases between them. The germline V gene has CDR1 SGHNT and CDR2 YYREEE (reference sequence).